One T cell receptor beta chain is described in this entry. Its antigen is undetermined. This entry comes from a study of CXCR3-negative and CXCR3-positive naive CD8 T cells. Across the study: Per library, roughly 1.5 +/- 0.3 million reads; around 150 million TRB reads overall.

The libraries of TRB cDNA were constructed through 5' RACE using UMI labels. TCRdb re-analyzed the 5' RACE reads; it lists each CDR3 protein once, without DNA. The listing records tens of thousands of distinct CDR3 sequences. Those CD8+ T cells considered naive were CD45RO-CCR7+CD27+CD95-. Findings of the study overall: TRB CDR3s were more hydrophobic in CXCR3-positive than in CXCR3-negative naive cells. Naive CXCR3-positive and CXCR3-negative cells shared similar TRBV-TRBJ usage, unlike memory cells. Memory CD8+ cells showed much lower diversity, while both naive subsets displayed comparably high diversity.

The CDR3 runs to 14 residues. The V gene is TRBV12-3 or TRBV12-4, the J gene TRBJ2-7. This receptor was identified in a human donor in good health. Some clones in this sample may be carry-over from other donors' samples. The sample comprised naive CXCR3+ CD8+ T cells from blood. The subset: CD45RO-CCR7+CD27+CD95- naive CD8+ T cells expressing CXCR3 (TNR3+). The CDR3 loop is CASSLRLAVHEQYF.